The table lists the clone carrying this TCR beta chain with a few counts. The CDR3 totals 18 residues. Trimming took 2 bases from V and 5 from J; bases not matched to a gene: 15. The V gene's germline CDR1 is SQVTM and CDR2 ANQGSEA. These data belong to a study of PD-L1 blockade in urothelial cancer. Study details: Bladder-origin urothelial cancer in males covered twenty-five of 29 patients. T cells numbered a median of around 140,000 in the blood samples. From 0 to 3 prior chemotherapy regimens had been given to the patients.

Time point given: pretreatment peripheral blood. Sequencing used immunoSEQ multiplex PCR; TCRdb keeps in-frame clones, though not all of them. The sample holds tens of thousands of clones; about 90% are singletons and the top ten take 1.6%. The sample was PBMCs, taken around atezolizumab (anti-PD-L1) treatment. The receptor was derived from a man aged 55 to 69 with urothelial cancer. This chain uses TRBV29-1 with TRBJ2-3; 11 bases map to TRBD2. The CDR3 DNA reads as TGCAGCGTTGAAAACCCACCGGGACTAGCGGACTCGGTAGATACGCAGTATTTT. Residues: CSVENPPGLADSVDTQYF.